This TCR beta chain was obtained from a study of blood T cell repertoires in COVID-19. The data were produced by immunoSEQ multiplex PCR, yet TCRdb's version contains in-frame clones alone and is incomplete. The data contain fewer than 90,000 clones, roughly 87% of them singletons. Per the germline V gene, CDR1 is SGHRS and CDR2 is YFSETQ. The V gene end was trimmed by 0 bases and the J gene end by 7 bases; junction bases not matched to a gene: 6. CDR3 length equals 16 residues. What was sequenced was peripheral blood. The receptor was isolated from a male donor with acute or convalescent COVID-19. The chain links TRBV5-1 to TRBJ2-1; 11 positions agree with TRBD2. DNA for the CDR3: TGCGCCAGCAGCTTGGGTACTAGCGGGGGTTCGAATGAGCAGTTCTTC. Its translation: CASSLGTSGGSNEQFF.